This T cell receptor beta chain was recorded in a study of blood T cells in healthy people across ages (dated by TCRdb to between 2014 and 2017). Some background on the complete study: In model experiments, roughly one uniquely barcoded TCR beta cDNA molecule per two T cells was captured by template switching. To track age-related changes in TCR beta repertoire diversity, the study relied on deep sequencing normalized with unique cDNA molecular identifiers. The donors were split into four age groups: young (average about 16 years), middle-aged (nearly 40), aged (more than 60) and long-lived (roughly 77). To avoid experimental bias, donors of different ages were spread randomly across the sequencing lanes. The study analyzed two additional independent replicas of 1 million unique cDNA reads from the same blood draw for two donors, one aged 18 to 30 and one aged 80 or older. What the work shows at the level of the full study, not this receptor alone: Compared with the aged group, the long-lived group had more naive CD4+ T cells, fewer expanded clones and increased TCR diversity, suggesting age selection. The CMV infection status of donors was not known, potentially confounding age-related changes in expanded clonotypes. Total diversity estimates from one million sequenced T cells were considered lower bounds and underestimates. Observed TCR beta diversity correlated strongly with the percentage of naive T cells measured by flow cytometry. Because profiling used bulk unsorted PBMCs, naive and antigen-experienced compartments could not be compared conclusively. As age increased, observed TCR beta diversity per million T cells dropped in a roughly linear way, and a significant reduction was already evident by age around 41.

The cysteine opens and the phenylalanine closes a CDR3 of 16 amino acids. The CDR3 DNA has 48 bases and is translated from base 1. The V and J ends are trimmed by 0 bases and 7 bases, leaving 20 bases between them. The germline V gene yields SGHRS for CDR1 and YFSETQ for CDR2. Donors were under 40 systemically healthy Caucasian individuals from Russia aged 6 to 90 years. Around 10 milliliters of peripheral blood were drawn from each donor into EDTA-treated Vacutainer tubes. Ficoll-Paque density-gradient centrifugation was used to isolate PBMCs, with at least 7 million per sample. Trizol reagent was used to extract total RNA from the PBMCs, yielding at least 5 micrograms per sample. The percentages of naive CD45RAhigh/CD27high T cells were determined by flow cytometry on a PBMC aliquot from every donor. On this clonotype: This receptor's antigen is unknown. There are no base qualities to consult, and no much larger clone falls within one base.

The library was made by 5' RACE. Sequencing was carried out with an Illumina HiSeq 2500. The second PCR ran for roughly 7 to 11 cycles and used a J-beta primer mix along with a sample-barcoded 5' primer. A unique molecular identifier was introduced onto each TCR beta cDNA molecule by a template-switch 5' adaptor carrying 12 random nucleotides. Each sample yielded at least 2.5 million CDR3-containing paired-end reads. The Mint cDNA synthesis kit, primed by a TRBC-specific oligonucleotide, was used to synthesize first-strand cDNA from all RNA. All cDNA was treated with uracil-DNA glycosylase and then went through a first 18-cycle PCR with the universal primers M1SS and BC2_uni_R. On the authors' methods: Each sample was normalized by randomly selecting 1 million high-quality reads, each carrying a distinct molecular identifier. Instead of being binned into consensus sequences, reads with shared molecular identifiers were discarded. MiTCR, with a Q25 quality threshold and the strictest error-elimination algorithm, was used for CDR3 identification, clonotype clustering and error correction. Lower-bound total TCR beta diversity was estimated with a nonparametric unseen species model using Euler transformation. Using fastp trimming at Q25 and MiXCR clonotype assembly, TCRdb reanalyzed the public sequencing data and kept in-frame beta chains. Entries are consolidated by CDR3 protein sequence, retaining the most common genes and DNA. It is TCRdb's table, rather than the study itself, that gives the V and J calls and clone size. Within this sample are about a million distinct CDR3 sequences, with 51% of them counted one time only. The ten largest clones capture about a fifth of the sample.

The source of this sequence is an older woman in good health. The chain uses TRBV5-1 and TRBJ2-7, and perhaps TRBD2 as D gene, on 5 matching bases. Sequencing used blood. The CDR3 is CASSLVRGGALYEQYF. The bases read TGCGCCAGCAGCTTGGTCCGGGGTGGTGCACTCTATGAGCAGTACTTC.